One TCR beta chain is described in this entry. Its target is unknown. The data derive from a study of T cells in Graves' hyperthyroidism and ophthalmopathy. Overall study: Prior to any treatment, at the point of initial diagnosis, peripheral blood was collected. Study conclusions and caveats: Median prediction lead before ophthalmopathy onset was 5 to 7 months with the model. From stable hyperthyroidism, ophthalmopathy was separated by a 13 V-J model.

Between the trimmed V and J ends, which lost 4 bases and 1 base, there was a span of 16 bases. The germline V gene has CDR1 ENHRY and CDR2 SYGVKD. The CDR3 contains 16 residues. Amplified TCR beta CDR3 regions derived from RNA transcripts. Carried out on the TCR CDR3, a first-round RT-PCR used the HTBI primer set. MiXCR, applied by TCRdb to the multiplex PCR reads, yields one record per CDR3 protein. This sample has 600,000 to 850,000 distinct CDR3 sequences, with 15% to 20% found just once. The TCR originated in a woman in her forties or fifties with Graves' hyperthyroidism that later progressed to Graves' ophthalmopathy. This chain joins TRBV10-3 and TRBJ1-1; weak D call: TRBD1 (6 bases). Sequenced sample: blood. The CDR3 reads CAISGSRSRGNTEAFF. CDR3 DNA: TGTGCCATCAGTGGGTCGAGGAGCAGGGGGAACACTGAAGCTTTCTTT.